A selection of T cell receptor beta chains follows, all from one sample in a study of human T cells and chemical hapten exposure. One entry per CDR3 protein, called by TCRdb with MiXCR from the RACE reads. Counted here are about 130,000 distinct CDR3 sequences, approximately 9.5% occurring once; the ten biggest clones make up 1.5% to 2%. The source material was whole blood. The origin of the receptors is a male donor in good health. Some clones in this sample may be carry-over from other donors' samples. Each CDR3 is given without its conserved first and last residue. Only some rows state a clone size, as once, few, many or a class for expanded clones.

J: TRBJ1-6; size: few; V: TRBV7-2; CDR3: ASSLGVSNSPLH
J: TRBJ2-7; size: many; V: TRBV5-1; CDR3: ASSLEGRGTGEQY
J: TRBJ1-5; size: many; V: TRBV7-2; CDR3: ASSSGSNQPQH
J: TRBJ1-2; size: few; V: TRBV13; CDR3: ASSEDRAGYT
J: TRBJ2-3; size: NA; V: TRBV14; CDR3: ASSQERPTSGSRDTQY
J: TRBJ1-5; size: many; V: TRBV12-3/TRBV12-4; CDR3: ASTGQGNQPQH
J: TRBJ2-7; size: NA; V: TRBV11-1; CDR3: ASSETSGRAHEQY
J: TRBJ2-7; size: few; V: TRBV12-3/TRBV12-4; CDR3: ASTKGGIEQY
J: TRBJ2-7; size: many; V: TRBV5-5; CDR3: ASSLIPAGQGYEQY
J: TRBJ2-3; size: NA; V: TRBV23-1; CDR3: ASRLRRPTKPTDTQY
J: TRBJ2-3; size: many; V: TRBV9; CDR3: ASSVISGSGADTQY
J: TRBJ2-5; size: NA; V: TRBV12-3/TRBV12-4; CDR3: ASSFTRGAGETQY
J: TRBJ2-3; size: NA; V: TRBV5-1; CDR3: ASSWDQRKDTQY
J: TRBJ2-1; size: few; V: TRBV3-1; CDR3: ASSQNSGGNEGNEQF
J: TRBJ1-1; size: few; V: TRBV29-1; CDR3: SVESGITEAF